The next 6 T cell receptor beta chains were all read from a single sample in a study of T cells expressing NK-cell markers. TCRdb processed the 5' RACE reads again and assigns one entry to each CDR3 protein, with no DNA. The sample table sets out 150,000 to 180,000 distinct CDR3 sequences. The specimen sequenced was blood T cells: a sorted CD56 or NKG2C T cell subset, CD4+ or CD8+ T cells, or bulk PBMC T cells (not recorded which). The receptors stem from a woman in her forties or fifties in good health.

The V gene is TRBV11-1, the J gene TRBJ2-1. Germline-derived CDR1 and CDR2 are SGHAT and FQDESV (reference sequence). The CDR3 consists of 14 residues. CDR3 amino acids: CASSWLTDNNEQFF.

CDR3 loop: CATSSSGGTEAFF. The chain combines TRBV24-1 with TRBJ1-1. CDR3 length: 13 amino acids. Germline CDR1 KGHDR, CDR2 SFDVKD.

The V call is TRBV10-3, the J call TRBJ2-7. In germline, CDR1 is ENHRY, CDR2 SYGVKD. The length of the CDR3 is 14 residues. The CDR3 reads CAISESSIPYEQYF.

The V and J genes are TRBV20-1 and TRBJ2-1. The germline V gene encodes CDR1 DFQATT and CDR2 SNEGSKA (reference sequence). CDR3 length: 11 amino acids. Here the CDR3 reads CSASGDAEQFF.

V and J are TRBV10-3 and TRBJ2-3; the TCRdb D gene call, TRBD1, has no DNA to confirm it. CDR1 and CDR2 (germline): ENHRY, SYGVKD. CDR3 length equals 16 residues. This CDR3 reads CAISPLRTASTDTQYF.

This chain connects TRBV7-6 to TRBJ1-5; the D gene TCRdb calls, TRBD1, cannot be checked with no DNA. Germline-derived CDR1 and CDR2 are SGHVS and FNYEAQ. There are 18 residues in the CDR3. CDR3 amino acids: CASSRYPSADTRNQPQHF.